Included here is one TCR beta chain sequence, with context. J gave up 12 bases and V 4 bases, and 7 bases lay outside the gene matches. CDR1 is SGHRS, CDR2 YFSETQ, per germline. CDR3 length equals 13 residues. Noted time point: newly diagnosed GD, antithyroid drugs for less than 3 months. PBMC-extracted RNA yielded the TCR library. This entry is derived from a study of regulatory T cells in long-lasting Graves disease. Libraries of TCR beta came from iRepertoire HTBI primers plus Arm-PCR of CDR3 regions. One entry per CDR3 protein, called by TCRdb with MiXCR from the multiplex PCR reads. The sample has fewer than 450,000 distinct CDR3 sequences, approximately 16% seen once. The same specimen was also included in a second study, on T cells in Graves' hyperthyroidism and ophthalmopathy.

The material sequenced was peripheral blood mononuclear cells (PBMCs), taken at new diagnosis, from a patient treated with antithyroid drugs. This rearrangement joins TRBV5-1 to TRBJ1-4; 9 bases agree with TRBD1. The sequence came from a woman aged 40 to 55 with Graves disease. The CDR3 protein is CASSRTGEGELFF. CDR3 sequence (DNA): TGCGCCAGCAGCCGGACAGGGGAAGGGGAACTGTTTTTT.